Listed below are T cell receptor beta chains from one sample, sequenced in a study of shared clonotypes between healthy human individuals. Measured with immunoSEQ multiplex PCR; TCRdb has only the in-frame clones, and not every one. Of millions of clones detected, about 94% appear once; the ten largest clones hold around 1.1%. Source material: naive CD8+ T cells sorted from blood. The receptors derive from a man aged 18 to 35 in good health. The CDR3 runs from the conserved cysteine through the conserved F or W. Each record gives: CDR3 protein, D gene, J gene, V gene. D genes are given only for firm matches.

CASSSHREGAFYEQYF | TRBD1 | TRBJ2-7 | TRBV6-5
CSVARETQETQYF | NA | TRBJ2-5 | TRBV29-1
CASSPGLAGGEQFF | TRBD2 | TRBJ2-1 | TRBV9
CASSQVQGMNTEAFF | NA | TRBJ1-1 | TRBV7-9
CASSQDRTGHEQFF | TRBD1 | TRBJ2-1 | TRBV4-1
CASSQDITGGRYGYTF | TRBD1 | TRBJ1-2 | TRBV4-3
CASSLPQTGTDGYTF | TRBD1 | TRBJ1-2 | TRBV7-9
CASSLEGSPREQYF | NA | TRBJ2-7 | TRBV5-6
CAWSVQYGNQPQHF | NA | TRBJ1-5 | TRBV30
CASSLMSSGPYEQYF | TRBD2 | TRBJ2-7 | TRBV5-6
CASSYTTTNEKLFF | NA | TRBJ1-4 | TRBV19
CASSSSGSNPYEQYF | TRBD2 | TRBJ2-7 | TRBV5-1
CASSILPAPSGYTF | NA | TRBJ1-2 | TRBV19
CASSYQDNSYEQYF | NA | TRBJ2-7 | TRBV6-5
CASGHRTGANYEQYF | TRBD1 | TRBJ2-7 | TRBV2
CASSSPTGGYGELFF | TRBD2 | TRBJ2-2 | TRBV7-9
CASSYSRGFTEAFF | NA | TRBJ1-1 | TRBV6-6
CATIVSGVFYNEQFF | TRBD2 | TRBJ2-1 | TRBV28
CASSLVRTSIYEQYF | TRBD2 | TRBJ2-7 | TRBV27
CAWSVQAGNTIYF | NA | TRBJ1-3 | TRBV30
CASSVGVPGYEQYF | NA | TRBJ2-7 | TRBV9
CASRPTDEGDEAFF | NA | TRBJ1-1 | TRBV2
CASSLEGVRSYNEQFF | NA | TRBJ2-1 | TRBV7-2
CASSLGTSGYTDTQYF | TRBD2 | TRBJ2-3 | TRBV7-9
CASSHDSSYEQYF | NA | TRBJ2-7 | TRBV5-1
CASSIGENTEAFF | NA | TRBJ1-1 | TRBV19
CASSDTLYYEQYF | NA | TRBJ2-7 | TRBV2
CASSLVPPRLAGGGELFF | TRBD2 | TRBJ2-2 | TRBV7-6
CASSQGQGEQPQHF | NA | TRBJ1-5 | TRBV23-1
CASSQAVYYEQYF | NA | TRBJ2-7 | TRBV4-1
CASSLGPDDAGYTF | NA | TRBJ1-2 | TRBV13
CASSLMLAGGHNTQYF | TRBD1 | TRBJ2-3 | TRBV5-6
CASSLLAGGETQYF | TRBD2 | TRBJ2-5 | TRBV27
CASSLATRNEQFF | NA | TRBJ2-1 | TRBV5-4
CASSSRFQGSYTGELFF | NA | TRBJ2-2 | TRBV11-2
CASSSGTESYNEQFF | TRBD1 | TRBJ2-1 | TRBV7-6
CASSFSGGSYEQYF | TRBD1 | TRBJ2-7 | TRBV7-9
CASSIGENDPQHF | NA | TRBJ1-5 | TRBV19
CASSQDPASSAPFDEQFF | NA | TRBJ2-1 | TRBV4-1
CASSGEVNNEQFF | NA | TRBJ2-1 | TRBV6-1
CATLGAGGTTDTQYF | TRBD2 | TRBJ2-3 | TRBV28
CATSRLGEDNYGYTF | NA | TRBJ1-2 | TRBV15
CASSPPPTTYPNEQFF | NA | TRBJ2-1 | TRBV18
CASSYDGAANYGYTF | NA | TRBJ1-2 | TRBV6-5
CASSFPGQGNNEQFF | TRBD1 | TRBJ2-1 | TRBV5-1
CASSWGGVPDTQYF | TRBD2 | TRBJ2-3 | TRBV5-4
CASSLSSGQVYNEQFF | TRBD1 | TRBJ2-1 | TRBV27
CASNIRGSGELFF | NA | TRBJ2-2 | TRBV27